These 17 T cell receptor beta chains came from one sample sequenced in a study of T-cell memory formation after mild COVID-19 (dated by TCRdb to about 2021). Receptor amplification or capture employed 5' RACE. Sequencing instrument: Illumina NovaSeq 6000. TCRdb reanalyzed the raw reads on its own, using fastp at Q25 for trimming and MiXCR for clone calling, and kept in-frame beta chains. A single entry per CDR3 protein holds the most common genes and DNA from its merged rows. In this sample the table shows 430,000 or so distinct CDR3 sequences, around 25% of which occur a single time. The top ten clones comprise around an eighth of the sample. The source material was PBMCs or a T cell subset sorted from them (not recorded which). The receptors shown here come from an adult woman who had mild COVID-19 (a few samples of this study predate the infection). The sample titles of this study are shuffled in the database, so cell type and time point are left out; the donor was told from shared clones.

This clonotype appeared a few times. The genes are TRBV3-1 and TRBJ2-1; either TRBD1 or TRBD2 may supply D (5 bases each). Germline CDR1 is LGHDT and CDR2 is YNNKEL (reference sequence). V lost 3 bases and J lost 4, with 13 bases in between. There are 15 residues in the CDR3. The CDR3 DNA is TGTGCCAGCAGCCATACCCGGGGACGTTACAATGAGCAGTTCTTC. Translating gives CASSHTRGRYNEQFF.

There are a few counts of this clonotype. The rearrangement uses TRBV12-3 or TRBV12-4 and TRBJ2-5; weak D call: TRBD1 (6 bases). This CDR3 is built from 14 residues. Trimming left V 5 bases short and J 8 bases short, with 18 bases between. The CDR3 DNA is TGTGCCAGCAGTCCAACGAGGGACATGGGCACCCAGTACTTC. This sequence encodes CASSPTRDMGTQYF.

This chain joins TRBV7-2 and TRBJ2-1, with a possible D match to TRBD2 (6 bases). With 0 bases removed from V and 0 bases from J, the gap between germline ends came to 9 bases. Germline assignment: CDR1 SGHTA and CDR2 FQGNSA. There are 16 residues in the CDR3. The CDR3 protein is CASSLAVGGSYNEQFF. The CDR3 nucleotides are TGTGCCAGCAGCTTAGCGGTGGGGGGCTCCTACAATGAGCAGTTCTTC.

The sample holds a few counts of this clonotype. V and J are TRBV5-1 and TRBJ2-7; TRBD2 agrees at 8 bases. Looked up from germline, CDR1 is SGHRS and CDR2 is YFSETQ. The CDR3 is 16 residues long. With V trimmed by 3 bases and J by 3 bases, 11 bases remained unmatched. The CDR3 DNA reads as TGCGCCAGCAGCTCTGGCGGTAGCGGGACCGTCTACGAGCAGTACTTC. It is translated as CASSSGGSGTVYEQYF.

This rearrangement joins TRBV13 to TRBJ2-7; 9 nucleotides align to TRBD1. Losses at the gene ends were 4 bases for V and 3 bases for J; bases not matched to a gene: 10. This CDR3 region has 16 residues. From germline, CDR1 is PRHDT and CDR2 FYEKMQ (reference sequence). CDR3 protein: CASSSESGQGVYEQYF. DNA of the CDR3: TGTGCCAGCAGCTCAGAGTCGGGACAGGGTGTCTACGAGCAGTACTTC.

This clonotype came up once. The chain carries TRBV28 and TRBJ1-2, with a possible D match to TRBD1 (5 bases). Trimming cost V 7 bases and J 7 bases, with 22 bases left between them. Germline CDR1 reads MDHEN; CDR2 reads SYDVKM. The CDR3 extends over 15 amino acids. The CDR3 coding sequence is TGTGCCAGCACCTTGGGGCAGGGCTTTTCTAGTGGCTACACCTTC. Translated, it gives CASTLGQGFSSGYTF.

This clonotype was seen a few times. The chain links TRBV6-5 to TRBJ1-2; TRBD1 matches at 8 bases. Germline loops: CDR1 MNHEY, CDR2 SVGAGI. Trimming took 2 bases from V and 6 from J; bases not matched to a gene: 2. This CDR3 is 13 amino acids long. The CDR3 reads CASSYGQGDGYTF. CDR3 nucleotide sequence: TGTGCCAGCAGTTACGGACAGGGCGATGGCTACACCTTC.

V is TRBV7-9 and J is TRBJ2-1, with unresolved D. The length of the CDR3 is 12 residues. Looked up from germline, CDR1 is SEHNR and CDR2 is FQNEAQ (reference sequence). Trimming cost V 6 bases and J 4 bases, with 7 bases left between them. The CDR3, as DNA: TGTGCCAGCAGTCGCATATACAATGAGCAGTTCTTC. This sequence encodes CASSRIYNEQFF.

V is TRBV20-1 and J is TRBJ2-7, with 7 positions matching TRBD1. Unmatched junction bases numbered 16, after V lost 5 bases and J lost 9 bases. This CDR3 is 14 amino acids long. Germline CDR1 reads DFQATT; CDR2 reads SNEGSKA (reference sequence). In DNA form, the CDR3 reads TGCAGTGCTCTTCCGACTGTAGCTCCAGGGGGGCAGTACTTC. Translating gives CSALPTVAPGGQYF.

This clonotype was detected a few times. The V and J genes are TRBV7-8 and TRBJ2-1; 8 bases line up with TRBD2. Germline V gives CDR1 SGHVS, CDR2 FQNEAQ. The V and J ends lost 1 base and 8 bases, in that order; junction bases with no gene match: 10. The CDR3 length is 16 residues. The CDR3 sequence: CASSLVRGGLTDEQFF. CDR3 DNA sequence: TGTGCCAGCAGCTTAGTTCGGGGGGGGCTGACTGATGAGCAGTTCTTC.

This clonotype was counted between two and nine times. The V and J genes are TRBV29-1 and TRBJ2-3, with D possibly TRBD1 on 6 matching bases. Germline values: CDR1 SQVTM, CDR2 ANQGSEA. V shed 3 bases and J shed 6 bases, with 13 bases lying between them. This CDR3 region has 13 residues. The CDR3 reads CSVEGAGMDTQYF. CDR3 sequence (DNA): TGCAGCGTTGAGGGGGCAGGAATGGATACGCAGTATTTT.

This clonotype was detected only a few times. The chain uses TRBV19 and TRBJ1-1; weak D call: TRBD1 (6 bases). Germline V gene lookup returns CDR1 LNHDA and CDR2 SQIVND (reference sequence). V lost 7 bases, J lost 5 bases, and 14 bases lay in between. The CDR3 runs to 13 residues. The CDR3 reads CASNTGFGTEAFF. Written as DNA, the CDR3 is TGTGCCAGTAACACAGGGTTCGGAACTGAAGCTTTCTTT.

This clonotype was seen a few times. The rearrangement uses TRBV27 and TRBJ2-3; possibly TRBD1 for D (6 bases). The CDR3 is made up of 15 amino acids. Trimming removed 3 bases at V and 2 bases at J, with 12 bases between. CDR1 is MNHEY and CDR2 is SMNVEV in the germline V gene (reference sequence). The CDR3 nucleotides are TGTGCCAGCAGTTTTCGTAAGGGGGTCACAGATACGCAGTATTTT. It yields the protein CASSFRKGVTDTQYF.

CDR3 sequence: CASSSTSGGLGEQYF. The DNA for the CDR3 is TGTGCCAGCAGCTCGACTAGCGGGGGCCTGGGGGAGCAGTACTTC. The genes are TRBV7-2 and TRBJ2-7, with 12 bases that match TRBD2. The V gene end was trimmed by 4 bases and the J gene end by 7 bases; junction bases not matched to a gene: 8. In germline, CDR1 is SGHTA, CDR2 FQGNSA. The CDR3 spans 15 residues.

The chain employs TRBV13 and TRBJ2-3; TRBD1 aligns across 11 bases. Germline loops: CDR1 PRHDT, CDR2 FYEKMQ (reference sequence). J gave up 4 bases and V 4 bases, and 4 bases lay outside the gene matches. The CDR3 covers 15 residues. CDR3: CASSWRDRGADTQYF. DNA of the CDR3: TGTGCCAGCAGCTGGAGGGACAGGGGGGCAGATACGCAGTATTTT.

This clonotype was picked up a small number of times. The gene calls are TRBV12-3 or TRBV12-4 and TRBJ2-7, with 7 bases aligning to TRBD1. V shed 2 bases and J 3 bases; nucleotides not matched to a gene: 7. The CDR3 has 15 amino acids. The CDR3 is CASSLWETGFYEQYF. The CDR3 nucleotides are TGTGCCAGCAGTTTATGGGAGACAGGGTTCTACGAGCAGTACTTC.

The chain recombines TRBV7-2 with TRBJ2-5; TRBD1 might be the D (6 bases). The CDR3 loop spans 14 amino acids. V lost 1 base to trimming and J lost 5 bases, with 11 bases between them. Germline V CDR1 and CDR2: SGHTA, FQGNSA. Written as DNA, the CDR3 is TGTGCCAGCAGCTTAGACAGGGCGGTGGAGACCCAGTACTTC. Translating it yields CASSLDRAVETQYF. The full variable domain, rest sourced from reference TRBV7-2 and TRBJ2-5, is GAGVSQSPSNKVTEKGKDVELRCDPISGHTALYWYRQSLGQGLEFLIYFQGNSAPDKSGLPSDRFSAERTGGSVSTLTIQRTQQEDSAVYLCASSLDRAVETQYFGPGTRLLVL.